These 16 T cell receptor beta chains were sequenced from one sample in a study of blood T cell repertoires in COVID-19. The data were produced by immunoSEQ multiplex PCR, yet TCRdb's version contains in-frame clones alone and is incomplete. The table shows fewer than 350,000 clones, with 85% occurring only once. Input material: PBMCs or T cells enriched from blood (not recorded which). Receptors were obtained from a woman under 40 who had been exposed to COVID-19.

This sequence joins TRBV3-1 (or the pseudogene TRBV3-2) and TRBJ1-1; 10 bases map to TRBD1. The CDR3 spans 15 residues. CDR1 LGHDT and CDR2 YNNKEL come from the germline V gene (reference sequence). Trimming took 9 bases from V and 1 from J; bases not matched to a gene: 8. This CDR3 is CASNQRTGGNTEAFF. DNA for the CDR3: TGTGCCAGTAACCAAAGGACAGGGGGGAACACTGAAGCTTTCTTT.

The rearrangement links TRBV4-3 to TRBJ1-2; 10 nucleotides match TRBD1. This CDR3 contains 15 residues. Trimming removed 2 bases from V and 3 bases from J; junction bases left unmatched: 3. From germline, CDR1 is LGHNA and CDR2 YSLEER. This CDR3 reads CASSQRQGAHYGYTF. In DNA form, the CDR3 reads TGCGCCAGCAGCCAACGACAGGGGGCGCACTATGGCTACACCTTC.

J is TRBJ2-1 and V is TRBV7-8; D gene unclear. Germline V gives CDR1 SGHVS, CDR2 FQNEAQ. The CDR3 runs to 12 residues. Trimming removed 5 bases at V and 9 bases at J, with 11 bases between. CDR3 DNA: TGTGCCAGCAGCCGCTCCGTTGTTGAGCAGTTCTTC. The encoded protein is CASSRSVVEQFF.

V is TRBV29-1 and J is TRBJ2-3; D perhaps matches TRBD2 (5 bases). Trimming pared 3 bases from V and 3 bases from J, leaving 7 bases between. CDR1 and CDR2 (germline): SQVTM, ANQGSEA. The CDR3 contains 12 residues. CDR3 bases: TGCAGCGTTGACCCGGGGACAGATACGCAGTATTTT. This codes for CSVDPGTDTQYF.

This chain joins TRBV28 and TRBJ2-4; weak D call: TRBD1 (6 bases). Trimming cost V 5 bases and J 6 bases, with 11 bases left between them. The length of the CDR3 is 13 residues. The V gene's germline CDR1 is MDHEN and CDR2 SYDVKM. The CDR3 DNA follows: TGTGCCAGCAGTCGACAGGTCAGAAACATTCAGTACTTC. Amino acids: CASSRQVRNIQYF.

This clone was seen a few times. The V gene is TRBV25-1, the J gene TRBJ1-4, with TRBD1 matching over 9 bases. CDR3 length equals 11 residues. Germline V CDR1 and CDR2: MGHDK, SYGVNS. V was pared by 6 bases and J by 12 bases, with 2 bases of the junction left unmatched. The CDR3 DNA reads TGTGCCAGCAGGCGACAGGGGGAACTGTTTTTT. This encodes CASRRQGELFF.

Of note for this clone: A clone one base away is much larger, so this may be a read error. This rearrangement joins TRBV27 to TRBJ1-5; TRBD1 agrees at 10 bases. This CDR3 is 15 amino acids long. CDR1 is MNHEY, CDR2 SMNVEV, per germline (reference sequence). Trimming removed 6 bases from V and 4 bases from J; junction bases left unmatched: 6. CDR3 sequence (DNA): TGTGCCAGCAGCCCGACAGGGGGCGGGAATCAGCCCCAGCATTTT. Protein product: CASSPTGGGNQPQHF.

V gene TRBV24-1 combines with J gene TRBJ2-3; possibly TRBD1 for D (5 bases). V shed 3 bases and J shed 6 bases, with 15 bases lying between them. Looked up from germline, CDR1 is KGHDR and CDR2 is SFDVKD. The CDR3 consists of 15 residues. The CDR3 region has the DNA TGTGCCACCAGTGATCCGGGCCTAAGGGGCGATACGCAGTATTTT. Protein sequence: CATSDPGLRGDTQYF.

The chain uses TRBV5-6 and TRBJ1-1; perhaps TRBD1 as D (6 bases). This CDR3 is built from 14 residues. The germline V gene encodes CDR1 SGHDT and CDR2 YYEEEE. The germline V and J ends were trimmed by 3 bases and 1 base, with 10 bases remaining between them. The CDR3 region is CASSWGHTNTEAFF. In nucleotides, the CDR3 is TGTGCCAGCAGCTGGGGGCATACGAACACTGAAGCTTTCTTT.

The chain links TRBV3-1 (or the pseudogene TRBV3-2) to TRBJ1-1; D unresolved. From germline, CDR1 is LGHDT and CDR2 YNNKEL (reference sequence). The CDR3 spans 14 residues. The V gene lost 3 bases and the J gene lost 4 bases, with 12 bases spanning the gap. DNA of the CDR3: TGTGCCAGCAGCCAGGTGTTCCGAGGCACTGAAGCTTTCTTT. It specifies CASSQVFRGTEAFF.

Details on this clone: This sample also contains other DNA sequences that code for the same CDR3. The V gene is TRBV14, the J gene TRBJ1-2; D is perhaps TRBD1 (5 bases). The V and J ends lost 4 bases and 2 bases respectively, with 8 bases between them. The CDR3 loop spans 13 amino acids. Germline V CDR1 and CDR2: SGHDN, FVKESK. CDR3 sequence reads: CASSPDSNYGYTF. The DNA of the CDR3 is TGTGCCAGCAGCCCTGACAGCAACTATGGCTACACCTTC. The full variable domain, in which reference TRBV14 and TRBJ1-2 provide the parts outside the CDR3, is EAGVTQFPSHSVIEKGQTVTLRCDPISGHDNLYWYRRVMGKEIKFLLHFVKESKQDESGMPNNRFLAERTGGTYSTLKVQPAELEDSGVYFCASSPDSNYGYTFGSGTRLTVV.

The chain has TRBV18 and TRBJ1-1; weak D call: TRBD1 (6 bases). CDR1 KGHSH and CDR2 LQKENI come from the germline V gene. V was pared by 2 bases and J by 4 bases, with 14 bases between. CDR3 size: 15 residues. CDR3 sequence reads: CASSPGGGVSTEAFF. For the CDR3, the DNA is TGTGCCAGCTCACCAGGGGGCGGCGTGAGCACTGAAGCTTTCTTT.

This clone appeared once. The chain combines TRBV5-1 with TRBJ2-3; 11 bases map to TRBD2. Unmatched junction bases numbered 3, after V lost 4 bases and J lost 2 bases. Germline-derived CDR1 and CDR2 are SGHRS and YFSETQ. This CDR3 has 15 amino acids. The CDR3 reads CASSGGLADTDTQYF. CDR3 sequence (DNA): TGCGCCAGCAGCGGGGGACTAGCGGACACAGATACGCAGTATTTT. Full variable domain (missing parts from reference TRBV5-1 and TRBJ2-3): KAGVTQTPRYLIKTRGQQVTLSCSPISGHRSVSWYQQTPGQGLQFLFEYFSETQRNKGNFPGRFSGRQFSNSRSEMNVSTLELGDSALYLCASSGGLADTDTQYFGPGTRLTVL.

CDR3 loop: CASKSDRFNQPQHF. The CDR3 region has the DNA TGTGCCAGTAAGTCCGACAGGTTCAATCAGCCCCAGCATTTT. This chain connects TRBV19 to TRBJ1-5; tentative D call: TRBD1 (6 bases). The germline V and J ends were trimmed by 7 bases and 3 bases, with 13 bases remaining between them. Germline CDR1 and CDR2: LNHDA and SQIVND (reference sequence). This CDR3 has 14 amino acids.

The chain carries TRBV5-1 and TRBJ1-1, with D tentatively TRBD1 (6 bases). V gave up 5 bases and J gave up 1 base, with 15 bases separating them. The CDR3 spans 15 residues. Germline V lookup: CDR1 SGHRS, CDR2 YFSETQ. The CDR3 protein is CASSFTEDRNTEAFF. In DNA, the CDR3 is TGCGCCAGCAGTTTCACCGAGGACAGGAACACTGAAGCTTTCTTT.

This rearrangement joins TRBV28 to TRBJ1-3; D gene unclear. The CDR3 is 11 residues long. Germline CDR1 MDHEN, CDR2 SYDVKM. V dropped 8 bases and J dropped 3 bases, with 5 bases sitting between them. In DNA form, the CDR3 reads TGTGCCAGCGAGGTTGGAAACACCATATATTTT. This translates into CASEVGNTIYF.